A single T cell receptor beta chain is shown here with its context. Its antigen is as yet unknown. These data are taken from a study of blood T cells in healthy people across ages. General study points: The diversity estimates, figures obtained from one million T cells, were considered underestimates.

Caucasian, healthy and from Russia, the donors were aged between about 6 and 90. The authors ran a second PCR of roughly 6 to 12 cycles using a sample-barcoded 5' primer and a J-beta primer mix. Each cDNA molecule carried a tag from a template-switch adaptor that contained 12 random nucleotides. Every individual sample yielded 3 million or more paired-end reads (each containing CDR3). TCRdb called the 5' RACE reads again in MiXCR, with one record for every CDR3 protein. This table holds around 670,000 distinct CDR3 sequences, approximately 30% found once. This clonotype was sampled from a woman older than 75 in good health. The material sequenced was blood.

DNA for the CDR3: TGTGCCAGCAGCTCTGGGACAGGGGTCGAGCAGTACTTC. As protein: CASSSGTGVEQYF. The gene calls are TRBV7-9 and TRBJ2-7, with TRBD1 matching 10 bases. Trimming took 4 bases from V and 6 from J; bases not matched to a gene: 3. CDR1 SEHNR and CDR2 FQNEAQ come from the germline V gene (reference sequence). This CDR3 comprises 13 residues.